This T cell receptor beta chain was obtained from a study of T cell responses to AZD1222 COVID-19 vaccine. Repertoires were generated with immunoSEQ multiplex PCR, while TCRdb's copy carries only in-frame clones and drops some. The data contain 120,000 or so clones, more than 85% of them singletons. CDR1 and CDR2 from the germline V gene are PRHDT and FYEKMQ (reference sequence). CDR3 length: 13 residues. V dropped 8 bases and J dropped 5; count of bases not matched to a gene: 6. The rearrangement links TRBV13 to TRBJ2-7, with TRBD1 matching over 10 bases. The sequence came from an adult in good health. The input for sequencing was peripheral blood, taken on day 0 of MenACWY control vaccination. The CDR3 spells CASRRQGANEQYF. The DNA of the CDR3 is TGTGCCAGCCGGAGACAGGGGGCGAACGAGCAGTACTTC.